This is a list of T cell receptor beta chains from one sample in a study of OX40 agonist ivuxolimab in advanced cancers. The assay was immunoSEQ multiplex PCR, and TCRdb's table has in-frame clones only and misses some. This table holds approximately 82,000 clones, around nine tenths found once. Specimen: CD4+ or CD8+ T cells sorted from blood, collected in a trial of the OX40 agonist ivuxolimab. These receptors came from an adult with an advanced solid tumor such as melanoma, head and neck, liver or kidney cancer. CDR3s include the opening cysteine and the closing phenylalanine or tryptophan. The D gene is left open where the match is weak. The size field is filled for only some rows; it gives once, few, many or a size class.

- TRBJ2-5 few TRBV19 CASSGGSGAAETQYF TGTGCCAGTAGTGGGGGGTCAGGGGCCGCAGAGACCCAGTACTTC
TRBD1 TRBJ2-5 - TRBV7-9 CASSLGDRAQGTQYF TGTGCCAGCAGCTTAGGGGACAGGGCCCAAGGGACCCAGTACTTC
- TRBJ1-5 - TRBV7-6 CASSPSNSNQPQHF TGTGCCAGCAGCCCCAGCAACAGCAATCAGCCCCAGCATTTT
- TRBJ1-2 many TRBV28 CATQRGDGYTF TGTGCCACCCAGCGAGGAGATGGCTACACCTTC
TRBD2 TRBJ2-1 - TRBV27 CASSSGLADYNEQFF TGTGCCAGCAGTTCCGGACTAGCGGATTACAATGAGCAGTTCTTC
- TRBJ2-3 few TRBV15 CATSRDRGPADTQYF TGTGCCACCAGCAGAGATAGGGGACCGGCAGATACGCAGTATTTT
- TRBJ1-2 few TRBV6-5 CASREGVYGYTF TGTGCCAGCAGGGAGGGGGTGTATGGCTACACCTTC
- TRBJ1-1 few TRBV29-1 CSVGEGDTEAFF TGCAGCGTTGGTGAAGGGGACACTGAAGCTTTCTTT
- TRBJ1-6 - TRBV4-2 CASSQDMGVDSSPLHF TGTGCCAGCAGTCAAGATATGGGGGTGGATAGCTCACCCCTCCACTTT
TRBD2 TRBJ2-5 - TRBV11-2 CASRRWTSGSGETQYF TGTGCCAGCAGGCGATGGACTAGCGGGAGTGGAGAGACCCAGTACTTC
- TRBJ2-5 - TRBV19 CASSETVTQETQYF TGTGCCAGTAGTGAAACAGTTACCCAAGAGACCCAGTACTTC
TRBD2 TRBJ2-1 - TRBV7-9 CASSAGLARYNEQFF TGTGCCAGCAGCGCCGGACTAGCCAGATACAATGAGCAGTTCTTC
- TRBJ1-5 few TRBV7-2 CASSFEGSFSNQPQHF TGTGCCAGCAGCTTTGAAGGCAGCTTTAGCAATCAGCCCCAGCATTTT
TRBD1 TRBJ2-5 - TRBV18 CASSSQTGGAGETQYF TGTGCCAGCTCATCGCAGACAGGGGGCGCTGGGGAGACCCAGTACTTC
- TRBJ1-3 once TRBV6-1 CASRSRGSGNTIYF TGTGCCAGCAGATCCCGGGGGTCTGGAAACACCATATATTTT
- TRBJ2-1 - TRBV30 CAWRSESYNEQFF TGTGCCTGGAGGTCGGAATCCTACAATGAGCAGTTCTTC
- TRBJ2-7 - TRBV7-2 CASSLGFYEQYF TGTGCCAGCAGCTTAGGATTTTACGAGCAGTACTTC
- TRBJ2-1 - TRBV9 CASSPLGQTYNEQFF TGTGCCAGCAGCCCCTTGGGGCAGACCTACAATGAGCAGTTCTTC
- TRBJ1-2 - TRBV19 CAVAHNTANYGYTF TGTGCCGTGGCCCATAATACAGCAAACTATGGCTACACCTTC
- TRBJ1-2 - TRBV9 CASSGAGGNYGYTF TGTGCCAGCAGCGGGGCGGGCGGAAACTATGGCTACACCTTC